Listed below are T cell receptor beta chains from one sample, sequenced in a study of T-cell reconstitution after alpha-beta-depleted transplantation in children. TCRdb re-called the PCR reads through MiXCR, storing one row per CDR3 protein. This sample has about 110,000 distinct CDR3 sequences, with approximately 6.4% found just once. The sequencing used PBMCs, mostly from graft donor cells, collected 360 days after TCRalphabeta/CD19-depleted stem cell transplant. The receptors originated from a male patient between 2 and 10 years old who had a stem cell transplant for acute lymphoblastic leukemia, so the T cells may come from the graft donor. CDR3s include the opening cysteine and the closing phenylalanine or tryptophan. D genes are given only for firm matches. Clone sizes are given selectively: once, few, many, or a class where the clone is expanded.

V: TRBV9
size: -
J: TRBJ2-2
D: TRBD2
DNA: TGTGCCAGCAGCCCCCGGGCTAGCGGGAACACCGGGGAGCTGTTTTTT
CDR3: CASSPRASGNTGELFF

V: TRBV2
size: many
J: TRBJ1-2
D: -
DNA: TGTGCCAGCAGTGACGGGGGCGACGGCTACACCTTC
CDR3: CASSDGGDGYTF

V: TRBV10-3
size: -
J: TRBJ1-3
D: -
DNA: TGTGCCATCAGTGGGACGGCCGGAAACACCATATATTTT
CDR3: CAISGTAGNTIYF

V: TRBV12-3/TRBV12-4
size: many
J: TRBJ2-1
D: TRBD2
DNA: TGTGCCAGCAGTTTAGGAGGTAGCGGGAGAGACAATGAGCAGTTCTTC
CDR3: CASSLGGSGRDNEQFF

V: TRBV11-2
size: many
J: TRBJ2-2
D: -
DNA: TGTGCCAGCAGCTTAGGCCCGGGCCAAACCAGGGAGCTGTTTTTT
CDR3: CASSLGPGQTRELFF

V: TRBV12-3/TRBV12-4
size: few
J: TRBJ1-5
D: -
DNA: TGTGCCAGCAGTTTAAACGCGGATAGCAATCAGCCCCAGCATTTT
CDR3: CASSLNADSNQPQHF

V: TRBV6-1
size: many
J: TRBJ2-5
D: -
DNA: TGTGCCAGCAGCCATACTATGGGGGCCCAAGAGACCCAGTACTTC
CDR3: CASSHTMGAQETQYF

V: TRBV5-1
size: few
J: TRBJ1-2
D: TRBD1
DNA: TGCGCCAGCAGCTTGGTTGACAGGGCCAACTATGGCTACACCTTC
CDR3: CASSLVDRANYGYTF

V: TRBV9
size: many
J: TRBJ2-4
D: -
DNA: TGTGCCAGCAGCGTAGATAGTGGGGGCGACAAACTGAACATTCAGTACTTC
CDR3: CASSVDSGGDKLNIQYF

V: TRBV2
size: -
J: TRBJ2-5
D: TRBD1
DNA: TGTGCCAGCACCGAGGGGACAGGACAAGAGACCCAGTACTTC
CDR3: CASTEGTGQETQYF

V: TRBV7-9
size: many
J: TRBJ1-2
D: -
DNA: TGTGCCAGCAGCCCAGACGGGGTCTATGGCTACACCTTC
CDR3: CASSPDGVYGYTF

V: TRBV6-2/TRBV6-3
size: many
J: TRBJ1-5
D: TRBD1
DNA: TGTGCCAGCAGTCCTTCACCGGGACAGGGGGATCAGCCCCAGCATTTT
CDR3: CASSPSPGQGDQPQHF

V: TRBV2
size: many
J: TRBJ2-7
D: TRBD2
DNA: TGTGCCAGCAGTGGCGGGAGTGTGGTCTACGAGCAGTACTTC
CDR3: CASSGGSVVYEQYF

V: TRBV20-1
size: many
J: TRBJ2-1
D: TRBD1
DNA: TGCAGTGCTTACCCAACCCGACAGGGCTCCTTCAATGAGCAGTTCTTC
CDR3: CSAYPTRQGSFNEQFF

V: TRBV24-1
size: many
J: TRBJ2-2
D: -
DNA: TGTGCCACCAGTGACCGGACTACCGGGGAGCTGTTTTTT
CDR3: CATSDRTTGELFF

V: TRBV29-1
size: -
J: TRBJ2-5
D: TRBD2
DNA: TGCAGCGTTGAAGAAGGCTGGGCGGGAGTTCGGGAGACCCAGTACTTC
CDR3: CSVEEGWAGVRETQYF

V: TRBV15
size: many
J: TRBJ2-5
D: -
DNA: TGTGCCACCAGCAGCCGACAGACCCTCCAAGAGACCCAGTACTTC
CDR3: CATSSRQTLQETQYF

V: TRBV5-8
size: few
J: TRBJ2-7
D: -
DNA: TGTGCCAGCGTGCCGAACGGCGAGCAGTACTTC
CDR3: CASVPNGEQYF

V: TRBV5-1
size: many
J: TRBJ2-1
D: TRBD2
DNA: TGCGCCAGCAGCTTGGGGACTAGCGGGAGGCCCCACAATGAGCAGTTCTTC
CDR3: CASSLGTSGRPHNEQFF

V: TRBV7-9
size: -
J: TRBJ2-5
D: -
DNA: TGTGCCAGCAGCTTAGCTGCGGAATACCAAGAGACCCAGTACTTC
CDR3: CASSLAAEYQETQYF

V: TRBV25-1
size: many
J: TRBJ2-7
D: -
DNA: TGTGCCAGCAGTGAAAGGGCCTTCTCCTACGAGCAGTACTTC
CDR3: CASSERAFSYEQYF

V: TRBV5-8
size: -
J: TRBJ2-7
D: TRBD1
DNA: TGTGCCAGCAGCTTCGGACAGGGGGCTTTCTACGAGCAGTACTTC
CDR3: CASSFGQGAFYEQYF

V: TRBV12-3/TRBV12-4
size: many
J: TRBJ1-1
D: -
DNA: TGTGCCAGCAGCCTGGACTGGGAAGCTTTCTTT
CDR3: CASSLDWEAFF

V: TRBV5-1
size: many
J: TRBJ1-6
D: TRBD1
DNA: TGCGCCAGCAGTAGAGGGACAGGGGACTCACCCCTCCACTTT
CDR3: CASSRGTGDSPLHF